These 18 T cell receptor beta chains came from one sample sequenced in a study of blood T cell repertoires in COVID-19. Generated by immunoSEQ multiplex PCR, the TCRdb table keeps only in-frame clones and is missing some. The repertoire holds hundreds of thousands of clones, 75% to 90% seen once, with approximately 3.6% in the top ten. Sequenced material: peripheral blood. Receptors were obtained from a woman aged 18-29 years with acute or convalescent COVID-19.

The chain uses TRBV2 and TRBJ2-1, with D tentatively TRBD2 (6 bases). This CDR3 is built from 15 residues. Germline CDR1 is SNHLY and CDR2 is FYNNEI. The V gene lost 5 bases and the J gene lost 8 bases, with 19 bases spanning the gap. The CDR3 DNA reads TGTGCCAGCAGTATATTGGCGGTCACGGGGGATGAGCAGTTCTTC. This translates into CASSILAVTGDEQFF.

This clone was seen just once. CDR3 sequence reads: CASSLGEETYSGNTIYF. The CDR3 region has the DNA TGTGCCAGCAGCTTGGGGGAGGAGACCTACTCTGGAAACACCATATATTTT. V is TRBV5-6 and J is TRBJ1-3; D not resolved. Germline CDR1 is SGHDT and CDR2 is YYEEEE. The CDR3 is 17 amino acids. With 0 bases removed from V and 0 bases from J, the gap between germline ends came to 13 bases.

This clone showed up just a few times. The rearrangement links TRBV5-6 to TRBJ1-1, with D uncertain. Germline CDR1 is SGHDT and CDR2 is YYEEEE. V was shortened by 0 bases and J by 1 base, with 7 bases between the two germline ends. The CDR3 is 14 amino acids. The CDR3 bases are TGTGCCAGCAGCTTGGAAGCTCCGAACACTGAAGCTTTCTTT. It yields the protein CASSLEAPNTEAFF.

The rearrangement links TRBV28 to TRBJ2-3; 11 bases are a match to TRBD2. The CDR3 consists of 16 residues. The ends lost 2 bases at V and 5 bases at J; junction bases unmatched: 6. Germline V lookup: CDR1 MDHEN, CDR2 SYDVKM. CDR3 coding DNA: TGTGCCAGCAGTTTACTACTAGCGGGGGAAAGAGATACGCAGTATTTT. The encoded protein is CASSLLLAGERDTQYF.

The J gene is TRBJ2-1, the V gene TRBV27; D is uncertain. The CDR3 is 15 residues long. Between the trimmed V and J ends, which lost 6 bases and 1 base, there was a span of 13 bases. Germline values: CDR1 MNHEY, CDR2 SMNVEV (reference sequence). The CDR3 region is CASRQLSLSYNEQFF. The DNA of the CDR3 is TGTGCCAGCAGACAGCTGAGCTTATCCTACAATGAGCAGTTCTTC.

Concerning this clone itself: Different DNA sequences within this sample yield the same CDR3. The chain employs TRBV9 and TRBJ2-5; 8 bases are a match to TRBD2. V trimming: 0 bases; J trimming: 5 bases; junction bases outside the gene matches: 6. The CDR3 is made up of 15 amino acids. CDR1 is SGDLS, CDR2 YYNGEE, per germline. CDR3 DNA sequence: TGTGCCAGCAGCGTAGCCGGGGGGGTCGGGGAGACCCAGTACTTC. This encodes CASSVAGGVGETQYF.

CDR3 nucleotide sequence: TGTGCCAGCAGTTACTCGAGGTCTAACTATGGCTACACCTTC. Encoded protein: CASSYSRSNYGYTF. The rearrangement joins TRBV6-6 to TRBJ1-2; D gene unclear. The V and J ends lost 0 bases and 0 bases respectively, with 5 bases between them. Germline CDR1 reads MNHNY; CDR2 reads SVGAGI (reference sequence). The CDR3 consists of 14 residues.

The CDR3 loop is CASSSWRAMTYEQYF. In nucleotides, the CDR3 is TGTGCCAGCAGCTCTTGGCGGGCAATGACCTACGAGCAGTACTTC. The chain links TRBV3-1 (or the pseudogene TRBV3-2) to TRBJ2-7; D may be TRBD2 (5 bases). The length of the CDR3 is 15 residues. Trimming took off 5 bases at V and 2 bases at J, with 16 bases between the two ends. Germline CDR1 is LGHDT and CDR2 is YNNKEL (reference sequence).

The chain couples TRBV2 to TRBJ1-5; 10 nucleotides align to TRBD1. Looked up from germline, CDR1 is SNHLY and CDR2 is FYNNEI. The CDR3 loop spans 16 amino acids. Germline trimming cut 8 bases from V and 3 bases from J; bases unmatched to any gene: 10. The CDR3 spells CASERQGAGDNQPQHF. CDR3 coding DNA: TGTGCCAGCGAAAGACAGGGGGCAGGGGACAATCAGCCCCAGCATTTT.

This rearrangement joins TRBV7-6 to TRBJ1-2; D is undetermined. Trimming left V 4 bases short and J 4 bases short, with 13 bases between. This CDR3 contains 14 residues. The V gene's germline CDR1 is SGHVS and CDR2 FNYEAQ. Here the CDR3 reads CASSSLGDVYGYTF. CDR3 in DNA: TGTGCCAGCAGCTCCCTAGGCGACGTCTATGGCTACACCTTC. Together with reference TRBV7-6 and TRBJ1-2, the CDR3 gives the full variable domain: GAGVSQSPRYKVTKRGQDVALRCDPISGHVSLYWYRQALGQGPEFLTYFNYEAQQDKSGLPNDRFSAERPEGSISTLTIQRTEQRDSAMYRCASSSLGDVYGYTFGSGTRLTVV.

V and J are TRBV7-3 and TRBJ2-7; TRBD1 might be the D (5 bases). Germline assignment: CDR1 SGHTA and CDR2 FQGTGA. The CDR3 contains 14 residues. V gave up 2 bases and J gave up 0 bases, with 8 bases separating them. The CDR3: CASSLQGSSYEQYF. In DNA form, the CDR3 reads TGTGCCAGCAGCTTACAGGGAAGCTCCTACGAGCAGTACTTC.

The J gene is TRBJ2-6, the V gene TRBV7-2; no firm D call. This CDR3 contains 15 residues. Looked up from germline, CDR1 is SGHTA and CDR2 is FQGNSA. The germline V and J ends were trimmed by 3 bases and 0 bases, with 6 bases remaining between them. CDR3 sequence: CASSFRFSGANVLTF. The CDR3 DNA follows: TGTGCCAGCAGCTTCAGGTTCTCTGGGGCCAACGTCCTGACTTTC.

V usage is TRBV19 and J usage is TRBJ2-1; 12 nucleotides line up with TRBD2. Germline V gene lookup returns CDR1 LNHDA and CDR2 SQIVND (reference sequence). J gave up 8 bases and V 8 bases, and 4 bases lay outside the gene matches. This CDR3 contains 13 residues. CDR3 loop: CASRLAGDHEQFF. The DNA for the CDR3 is TGTGCCAGTCGACTAGCGGGAGACCATGAGCAGTTCTTC.

This rearrangement joins TRBV5-1 to TRBJ2-3; a possible D gene is TRBD2 (6 bases). Germline values: CDR1 SGHRS, CDR2 YFSETQ. This CDR3 region has 17 residues. Trimming removed 4 bases from V and 2 bases from J, with 20 bases in between. In nucleotides, the CDR3 is TGCGCCAGCAGCCCCGGGTGGTTGGGGAGGCTCACAGATACGCAGTATTTT. It specifies CASSPGWLGRLTDTQYF.

The chain has TRBV5-8 and TRBJ1-2; no firm D call. Looked up from germline, CDR1 is SGHTS and CDR2 is YDEGEE. Trimming took off 1 base at V and 8 bases at J, with 6 bases between the two ends. There are 11 residues in the CDR3. In DNA form, the CDR3 reads TGTGCCAGCAGCTTGACGCGGGGCTACACCTTC. It is translated as CASSLTRGYTF.

The chain recombines TRBV5-6 with TRBJ2-7; the match to TRBD1 covers 9 bases. The germline V gene encodes CDR1 SGHDT and CDR2 YYEEEE. This CDR3 comprises 14 residues. J lost 4 bases, V lost 0 bases, and 2 bases had no gene match. CDR3 region: CASSLGTGEYEQYF. In DNA, the CDR3 is TGTGCCAGCAGCTTGGGGACAGGGGAATACGAGCAGTACTTC.

The V gene is TRBV5-1, the J gene TRBJ2-5; D call uncertain. V dropped 0 bases and J dropped 4 bases, with 7 bases sitting between them. Germline V gene sequence: CDR1 SGHRS, CDR2 YFSETQ. The CDR3 spans 13 residues. The CDR3 spells CASSLGWAETQYF. CDR3 nucleotides: TGCGCCAGCAGCTTGGGGTGGGCAGAGACCCAGTACTTC.

The chain recombines TRBV5-4 with TRBJ2-3, with TRBD2 identical over 7 bases. Germline V gene lookup returns CDR1 SGHNT and CDR2 YYREEE (reference sequence). V lost 4 bases and J lost 9; bases outside the gene matches: 11. The CDR3 spans 14 residues. The CDR3, as DNA: TGTGCCAGCAGCCCGGGACTAACCGCAGGGACGCAGTATTTT. This translates into CASSPGLTAGTQYF.